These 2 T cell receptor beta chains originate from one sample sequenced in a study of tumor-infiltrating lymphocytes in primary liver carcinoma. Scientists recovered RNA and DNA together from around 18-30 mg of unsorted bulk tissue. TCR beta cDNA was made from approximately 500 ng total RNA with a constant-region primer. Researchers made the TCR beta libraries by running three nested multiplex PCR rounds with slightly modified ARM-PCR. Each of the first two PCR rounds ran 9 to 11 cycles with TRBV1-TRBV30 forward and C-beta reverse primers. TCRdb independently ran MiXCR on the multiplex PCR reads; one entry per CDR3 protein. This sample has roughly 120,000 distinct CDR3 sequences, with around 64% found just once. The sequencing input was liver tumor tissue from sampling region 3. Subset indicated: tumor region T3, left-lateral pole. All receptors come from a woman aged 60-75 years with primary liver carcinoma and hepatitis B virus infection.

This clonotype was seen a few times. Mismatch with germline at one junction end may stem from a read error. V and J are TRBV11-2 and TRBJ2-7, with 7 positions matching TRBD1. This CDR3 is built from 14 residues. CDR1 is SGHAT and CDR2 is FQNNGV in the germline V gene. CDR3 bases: TGCGCCAGCAGCTGGACGGGACAGCCACACGAGCAGTACTTC. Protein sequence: CASSWTGQPHEQYF.

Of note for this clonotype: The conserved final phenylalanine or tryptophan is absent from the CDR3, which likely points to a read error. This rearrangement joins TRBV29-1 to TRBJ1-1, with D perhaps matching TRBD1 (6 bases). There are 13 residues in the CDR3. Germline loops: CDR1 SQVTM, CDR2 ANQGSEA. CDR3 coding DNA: TGCAGCGTTGAATACGACAGGAACACTGGAGCTTTCCTT. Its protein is CSVEYDRNTGAFL.